This T cell receptor (beta chain) was identified during a study of human T cells and chemical hapten exposure. Whole-study context: Upper back patch tests used 0.01% DPC, scored after 6 days. The study's findings and limits: TCRs above 1 in 1000 frequency stayed constant with DPC sensitization. Expanded TCR counts at PT1 were positively correlated with the patch test score.

This clonotype was seen a handful of times. Its antigen is not known. With 6 bases removed from V and 9 bases from J, the gap between germline ends came to 18 bases. The CDR3 contains 14 residues. The germline V gene encodes CDR1 MGHDK and CDR2 SYGVNS. Time point specified: pre-sensitization, week 0. Stated treatment: therapeutic diphenylcyclopropenone sensitization with weekly scalp DPC. Total RNA came from unfractionated whole blood. MiXCR was run by TCRdb on the RACE reads, yielding one entry per CDR3 protein. The sample contains over 300,000 distinct CDR3 sequences, approximately 5% of which appear only once.

The TCR sequence derives from a woman between 50 and 59 years old with alopecia areata. Some clones in this sample may be carry-over from other donors' samples. The V call is TRBV25-1, the J call TRBJ1-5; weak D call: TRBD1 (6 bases). This specimen was whole blood, taken in connection with sensitization to the hapten diphenylcyclopropenone (DPC). The CDR3 protein is CASSTQGINAPQHF. CDR3 nucleotide sequence: TGTGCCAGCAGCACACAGGGTATCAATGCGCCCCAGCATTTT.